The 32 T cell receptor beta chains in this list originate from one sample, sequenced in a study of T-cell memory formation after mild COVID-19. One entry per CDR3 protein results from TCRdb running MiXCR on the 5' RACE reads. The table has 350,000 or so distinct CDR3 sequences, under 25% seen once. Sample: PBMCs or a T cell subset sorted from them (not recorded which). The receptors shown here come from an adult woman who had mild COVID-19 (a few samples of this study predate the infection). Cell type and time point are not known.

The V gene is TRBV29-1, the J gene TRBJ2-1; D might be TRBD2 (5 bases). The CDR3 is made up of 15 amino acids. The V end lost 6 bases, the J end lost 0 bases, and 15 bases lay between the germline ends. CDR1 is SQVTM, CDR2 ANQGSEA, per germline. This CDR3 reads CSVKGVGSSYNEQFF. In DNA form, the CDR3 reads TGCAGCGTGAAGGGAGTAGGGAGCTCCTACAATGAGCAGTTCTTC.

The J gene is TRBJ2-3, the V gene TRBV27; D gene ambiguous. CDR3 length: 14 residues. CDR1 and CDR2 (germline): MNHEY, SMNVEV (reference sequence). Trimming cost V 8 bases and J 1 base, with 13 bases left between them. CDR3 coding DNA: TGTGCCAGCCGACTGGCTTTCGGCACAGATACGCAGTATTTT. It codes for CASRLAFGTDTQYF.

This chain uses TRBV20-1 with TRBJ1-3; TRBD1 might be the D (5 bases). The CDR3 extends over 16 amino acids. V was shortened by 0 bases and J by 0 bases, with 12 bases between the two germline ends. The germline V gene encodes CDR1 DFQATT and CDR2 SNEGSKA (reference sequence). The CDR3 bases are TGCAGTGCTAGAGATTCGACGGGGGGCTCTGGAAACACCATATATTTT. This gives the protein CSARDSTGGSGNTIYF.

This clonotype was counted a few times. The gene calls are TRBV3-1 and TRBJ1-2, with D unresolved. The CDR3 extends over 13 amino acids. V dropped 0 bases and J dropped 4 bases, with 6 bases sitting between them. Germline V gives CDR1 LGHDT, CDR2 YNNKEL (reference sequence). Written as DNA, the CDR3 is TGTGCCAGCAGCCAAGATGGTCTCTATGGCTACACCTTC. It yields the protein CASSQDGLYGYTF.

The rearrangement links TRBV7-8 to TRBJ2-1; weak D call: TRBD1 (6 bases). The CDR3 covers 18 residues. Germline CDR1 SGHVS, CDR2 FQNEAQ. The V and J ends lost 5 bases and 4 bases respectively, with 24 bases between them. For the CDR3, the DNA is TGTGCCAGCAGCCCCGAAGCCGGGACAATCAGCCCTTACAATGAGCAGTTCTTC. This encodes CASSPEAGTISPYNEQFF.

The gene calls are TRBV7-2 and TRBJ2-5; the D is unclear. V lost 5 bases, J lost 5 bases, and 18 bases lay in between. The CDR3 has 15 residues. The germline V gene encodes CDR1 SGHTA and CDR2 FQGNSA. The CDR3 sequence: CASSPRVGDWETQYF. The CDR3 DNA sequence: TGTGCCAGCAGCCCAAGGGTGGGCGATTGGGAGACCCAGTACTTC.

The CDR3 bases are TGTGCCACCAGCAGAGTTGGCGGGAGATTTCACAATGAGCAGTTCTTC. Protein: CATSRVGGRFHNEQFF. This chain links TRBV15 with TRBJ2-1, with 7 bases lining up with TRBD2. CDR3 length: 16 amino acids. J lost 5 bases, V lost 1 base, and 8 bases had no gene match. CDR1 and CDR2 from the germline V gene are LNHNV and YYDKDF (reference sequence).

The chain is built from TRBV7-6 and TRBJ2-3; D may match TRBD1 or TRBD2 (5 bases each). The V end lost 5 bases, the J end lost 0 bases, and 9 bases lay between the germline ends. CDR1 is SGHVS, CDR2 FNYEAQ, per germline. There are 14 residues in the CDR3. CDR3 amino acids: CASSRGPSTDTQYF. The CDR3 nucleotides are TGTGCCAGCAGCCGGGGACCTAGCACAGATACGCAGTATTTT.

The chain employs TRBV7-9 and TRBJ1-1, with 7 bases identical to TRBD1. The germline gives CDR1 SEHNR, CDR2 FQNEAQ (reference sequence). This CDR3 is built from 15 residues. After removal of 3 bases from V and 2 bases from J, the junction contained 6 bases not matched to a gene. The CDR3 loop reads CASSFYKGANTEAFF. The CDR3, as DNA: TGTGCCAGCAGCTTCTATAAGGGGGCCAACACTGAAGCTTTCTTT.

This chain joins TRBV12-3 or TRBV12-4 and TRBJ2-7, with 7 bases aligning to TRBD2. The CDR3 totals 13 residues. V lost 3 bases to trimming and J lost 6 bases; unmatched junction nucleotides: 5. CDR3 residues: CASSFGGFLEQYF. Here the CDR3 DNA reads TGTGCCAGCAGTTTCGGGGGGTTTCTCGAGCAGTACTTC.

The chain carries TRBV27 and TRBJ2-7; TRBD1 or TRBD2 may be the D gene (5 bases each). V lost 6 bases and J lost 5, with 11 bases in between. The germline gives CDR1 MNHEY, CDR2 SMNVEV (reference sequence). The CDR3 length is 12 residues. The CDR3 sequence: CASSYGGNEQYF. The CDR3, as DNA: TGTGCCAGCAGCTATGGGGGAAACGAGCAGTACTTC.

This clonotype was seen more than once but under ten times. V is TRBV29-1 and J is TRBJ2-3; D is possibly TRBD1 (5 bases). CDR3 length: 17 amino acids. V was clipped by 2 bases and J by 1 base, with 19 bases between them. Germline V lookup: CDR1 SQVTM, CDR2 ANQGSEA. CDR3 coding DNA: TGCAGCGTTGAACAGATAGGAGACAGACCCCGCACAGATACGCAGTATTTT. It specifies CSVEQIGDRPRTDTQYF.

V gene TRBV7-6 combines with J gene TRBJ2-3; 7 bases agree with TRBD2. The CDR3 loop spans 11 amino acids. With V trimmed by 5 bases and J by 14 bases, 7 bases remained unmatched. Germline V gene sequence: CDR1 SGHVS, CDR2 FNYEAQ. The CDR3 DNA is TGTGCCAGCAGCCAAGGACTAGGTCCGTATTTT. It is translated as CASSQGLGPYF.

The V gene is TRBV7-9, the J gene TRBJ1-2; D unresolved. CDR1 and CDR2 (germline): SEHNR, FQNEAQ (reference sequence). Between the trimmed V and J ends, which lost 0 bases and 5 bases, there was a span of 7 bases. The CDR3 totals 13 residues. The CDR3 sequence is CASSLAVGYGYTF. The CDR3, as DNA: TGTGCCAGCAGCTTAGCGGTGGGGTATGGCTACACCTTC.

The rearrangement uses TRBV25-1 and TRBJ2-7; D gene uncertain. The CDR3 covers 12 residues. With 6 bases removed from V and 3 bases from J, the gap between germline ends came to 9 bases. Per the germline V gene, CDR1 is MGHDK and CDR2 is SYGVNS. The CDR3 DNA reads as TGTGCCAGCAGCACCACTAACTACGAGCAGTACTTC. Protein sequence: CASSTTNYEQYF.

V usage is TRBV5-1 and J usage is TRBJ1-1; maybe TRBD1 (5 bases). The length of the CDR3 is 13 residues. The ends were cut back, 1 base at V and 3 bases at J, with 7 bases in the middle. CDR1 is SGHRS, CDR2 YFSETQ, per germline. Here the CDR3 reads CASSLSRDTEAFF. The CDR3 DNA reads as TGCGCCAGCAGCTTGAGCAGGGACACTGAAGCTTTCTTT.

This clonotype turned up a few times. The J gene is TRBJ2-5, the V gene TRBV7-6; the match to TRBD2 covers 7 bases. The CDR3 spans 15 residues. With 5 bases clipped from V and 5 bases from J, the junction kept 11 bases outside the gene matches. Germline V gives CDR1 SGHVS, CDR2 FNYEAQ. CDR3 region: CASSQEAEGGETQYF. The CDR3 DNA reads as TGTGCCAGCAGCCAGGAAGCGGAGGGAGGGGAGACCCAGTACTTC.

This clonotype has just a few counts. The chain couples TRBV20-1 to TRBJ2-5; D may be TRBD1 (6 bases). Deletions cut 3 bases from V and 9 bases from J, with 11 bases between. The CDR3 has 11 amino acids. Germline CDR1 DFQATT, CDR2 SNEGSKA (reference sequence). The CDR3 loop is CSARDSRAQYF. The CDR3 DNA is TGCAGTGCTAGGGACAGTAGAGCCCAGTACTTC.

The rearrangement links TRBV12-3 or TRBV12-4 to TRBJ2-7; possibly TRBD2 for D (6 bases). V lost 5 bases to trimming and J lost 5 bases, with 19 bases between them. The CDR3 is 15 residues long. The CDR3, as DNA: TGTGCCAGCAGTCCGGGGGTCTATAGGGCCGACGAGCAGTACTTC. As protein: CASSPGVYRADEQYF.

The J gene is TRBJ2-1, the V gene TRBV7-9, with 8 bases identical to TRBD2. J was trimmed by 6 bases and V by 5 bases; bases with no gene match: 6. The V gene's germline CDR1 is SEHNR and CDR2 FQNEAQ (reference sequence). The CDR3 is 14 residues long. The chain's CDR3 is CASSTGTSTNEQFF. The CDR3 DNA reads TGTGCCAGCAGCACCGGGACTAGTACCAATGAGCAGTTCTTC.

This clonotype was seen many times. The V gene is TRBV18, the J gene TRBJ2-3; no definite D call. Trimming removed 3 bases at V and 0 bases at J, with 10 bases between. The CDR3 contains 15 residues. Germline CDR1 and CDR2: KGHSH and LQKENI. The CDR3 loop is CASSPEYLSTDTQYF. The CDR3 nucleotides are TGTGCCAGCTCACCCGAGTATCTTAGCACAGATACGCAGTATTTT.

The V and J genes are TRBV18 and TRBJ1-4; tentative D call: TRBD1 (6 bases). From germline, CDR1 is KGHSH and CDR2 LQKENI. Trimming removed 6 bases at V and 0 bases at J, with 8 bases between. CDR3 length equals 14 residues. As DNA, the CDR3 is TGTGCCAGCTCGAAGGGGGCAACTAATGAAAAACTGTTTTTT. Translating it yields CASSKGATNEKLFF.

The rearrangement links TRBV20-1 to TRBJ2-7; D is uncertain. Trimming stripped 3 bases from V and 3 bases from J, with 9 bases between. CDR3 size: 12 residues. Germline V CDR1 and CDR2: DFQATT, SNEGSKA (reference sequence). The CDR3 coding sequence is TGCAGTGCTAGTTGGATACTCTACGAGCAGTACTTC. Its protein is CSASWILYEQYF.

The table lists this clonotype with a few counts. The chain employs TRBV12-3 or TRBV12-4 and TRBJ2-1; TRBD1 agrees at 10 bases. The J segment lost 15 bases and the V segment lost 4 bases, leaving 12 bases of the junction unmatched. The CDR3 contains 14 residues. The DNA for the CDR3 is TGTGCCAGCAGTTCGGTGGGACAGGGGCCCCTCACGTTCTTC. It translates to CASSSVGQGPLTFF.

The V gene is TRBV23-1, the J gene TRBJ1-2; D is unclear. TRBV23-1 carries the ORF label, with uncertain function. The CDR3 is 15 residues long. Deletions cut 8 bases from V and 1 base from J, with 17 bases between. CDR3 amino acids: CASGIRHWLNYGYTF. The CDR3 DNA reads TGCGCCAGCGGGATTAGACACTGGCTTAACTATGGCTACACCTTC.

This clonotype was counted between two and nine times. The V call is TRBV20-1, the J call TRBJ2-1; possible D gene TRBD2, 5 bases. Trimming shortened V by 5 bases and J by 0 bases, and 14 bases separated the two germline ends. CDR1 is DFQATT and CDR2 is SNEGSKA in the germline V gene (reference sequence). This CDR3 comprises 15 residues. The chain's CDR3 is CSALPRLFSYNEQFF. Here the CDR3 DNA reads TGCAGTGCTTTACCTCGACTATTCTCCTACAATGAGCAGTTCTTC.

This clonotype has just a few counts. V usage is TRBV24-1 and J usage is TRBJ2-2; D unclear. Germline V gives CDR1 KGHDR, CDR2 SFDVKD. V gave up 5 bases and J gave up 0 bases, with 18 bases separating them. CDR3 length: 18 amino acids. This chain's CDR3 is CATSAPGDVIANTGELFF. The CDR3 DNA is TGTGCCACCAGTGCCCCGGGTGATGTGATCGCGAACACCGGGGAGCTGTTTTTT.

There are a few counts of this clonotype. The chain combines TRBV18 with TRBJ2-2; 7 bases map to TRBD1. The junction had 14 bases not matched to a gene; V was cut back by 8 bases and J by 2 bases. The length of the CDR3 is 17 residues. CDR1 KGHSH and CDR2 LQKENI come from the germline V gene. DNA of the CDR3: TGTGCCAGCCCGGAAGTTCCGGGACAGACTAACACCGGGGAGCTGTTTTTT. Translating gives CASPEVPGQTNTGELFF.

The chain combines TRBV7-2 with TRBJ1-6; tentatively, D is TRBD1 (5 bases). The CDR3 contains 14 residues. The ends were cut back, 7 bases at V and 5 bases at J, with 12 bases in the middle. Germline lookup yields CDR1 SGHTA and CDR2 FQGNSA. Written as DNA, the CDR3 is TGTGCCAGCACCTCAGGGAGTAATAATTCACCCCTCCACTTT. Protein product: CASTSGSNNSPLHF.

This clonotype showed up many times. The rearrangement joins TRBV5-1 to TRBJ2-6; TRBD2 matches at 8 bases. J was trimmed by 0 bases and V by 4 bases; bases with no gene match: 9. Germline values: CDR1 SGHRS, CDR2 YFSETQ. CDR3 length: 18 residues. In DNA, the CDR3 is TGCGCCAGCAGCCCCGGCGGTAGCGGGATCTCTGGGGCCAACGTCCTGACTTTC. Its translation: CASSPGGSGISGANVLTF.

The chain couples TRBV12-3 or TRBV12-4 to TRBJ2-7; D might be TRBD2 (5 bases). The CDR3 runs to 14 residues. Trimming shortened V by 5 bases and J by 4 bases, and 15 bases separated the two germline ends. CDR3 DNA: TGTGCCAGCAGTCTTGGCCCGCGCGGGTACGAGCAGTACTTC. Protein: CASSLGPRGYEQYF.

Only one count was recorded for this clonotype. The chain combines TRBV29-1 with TRBJ2-7; D not resolved. This CDR3 has 12 amino acids. Deletions cut 5 bases from V and 4 bases from J, with 12 bases between. Germline CDR1 is SQVTM and CDR2 is ANQGSEA. The CDR3 sequence: CSVKDRLYEQYF. The CDR3 nucleotides are TGCAGCGTTAAGGACCGGCTTTACGAGCAGTACTTC.